This T cell receptor (beta chain) originates from a study of human CD8 memory T cell subsets. Findings and caveats of the study: Stem-like memory and precursor exhausted T cell repertoires had very little in common with each other. Precursor exhausted T cells and stem-like memory T cells were similarly highly diverse, while effector memory cells were not.

Duplicate approximately 150,000-cell vials of sorted CD8+ T cells per subset supplied the RNA. Making the TCR beta libraries relied on UMI-labeled 5' RACE. TCRdb reprocessed the 5' RACE reads, with one entry per CDR3 protein and no DNA. This sample's table reports fewer than 4,500 distinct CDR3 sequences. Measured by frequency, this clonotype is medium-sized. What it binds is not known. The CDR3 is made up of 14 amino acids. Germline V gene sequence: CDR1 DFQATT, CDR2 SNEGSKA (reference sequence). This rearrangement joins TRBV20-1 to TRBJ2-2; no DNA is available, so the TRBD1 call from TCRdb remains unchecked. The clonotype was recovered from a human donor in good health. The sample comprised CD8+ T cells from PBMCs. The CDR3 sequence is CSAASPGDNGELFF.